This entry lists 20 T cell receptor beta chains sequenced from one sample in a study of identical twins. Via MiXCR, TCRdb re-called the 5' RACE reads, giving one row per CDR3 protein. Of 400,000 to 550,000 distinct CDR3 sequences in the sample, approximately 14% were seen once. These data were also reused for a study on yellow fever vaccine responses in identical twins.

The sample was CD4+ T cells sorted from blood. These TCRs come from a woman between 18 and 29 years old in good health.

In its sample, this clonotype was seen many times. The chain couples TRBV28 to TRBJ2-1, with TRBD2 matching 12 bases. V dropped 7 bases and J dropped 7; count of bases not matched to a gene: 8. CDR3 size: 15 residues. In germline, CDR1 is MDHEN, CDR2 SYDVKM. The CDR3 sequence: CASNPTSGRRNEQFF. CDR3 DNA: TGTGCCAGCAATCCCACTAGCGGGAGGCGGAATGAGCAGTTCTTC.

DNA for the CDR3: TGTGCCAGCAGCCAAGACATTAGAGGGTCCGGGGAGCTGTTTTTT. Protein: CASSQDIRGSGELFF. The chain carries TRBV3-1 and TRBJ2-2; weak D call: TRBD2 (5 bases). The CDR3 length is 15 residues. Germline CDR1 and CDR2: LGHDT and YNNKEL (reference sequence). V gave up 0 bases and J gave up 6 bases, with 11 bases separating them.

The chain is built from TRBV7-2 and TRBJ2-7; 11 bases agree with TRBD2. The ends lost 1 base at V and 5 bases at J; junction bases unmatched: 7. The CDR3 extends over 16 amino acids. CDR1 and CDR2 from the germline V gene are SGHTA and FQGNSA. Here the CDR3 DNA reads TGTGCCAGCAGCTTAGGGCTAGCGGGAGGACATAACGAGCAGTACTTC. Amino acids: CASSLGLAGGHNEQYF.

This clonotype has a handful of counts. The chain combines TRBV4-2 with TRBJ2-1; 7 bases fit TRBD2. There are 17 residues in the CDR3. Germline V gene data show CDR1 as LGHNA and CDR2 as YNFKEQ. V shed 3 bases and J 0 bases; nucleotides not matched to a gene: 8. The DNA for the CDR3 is TGTGCCAGCAGCCAGACTCAGGGCGGGAGCTCCTACAATGAGCAGTTCTTC. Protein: CASSQTQGGSSYNEQFF.

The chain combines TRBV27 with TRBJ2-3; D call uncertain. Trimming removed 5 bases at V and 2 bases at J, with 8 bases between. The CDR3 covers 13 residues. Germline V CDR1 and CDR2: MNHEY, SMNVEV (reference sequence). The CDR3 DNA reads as TGTGCCAGCAGTCGGCTCTACACAGATACGCAGTATTTT. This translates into CASSRLYTDTQYF.

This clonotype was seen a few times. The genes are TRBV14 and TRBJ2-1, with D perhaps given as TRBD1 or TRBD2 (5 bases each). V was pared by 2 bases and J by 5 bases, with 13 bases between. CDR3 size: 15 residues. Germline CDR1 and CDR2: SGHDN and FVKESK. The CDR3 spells CASSQLRDGHNEQFF. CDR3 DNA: TGTGCCAGCAGCCAACTAAGGGACGGTCACAATGAGCAGTTCTTC.

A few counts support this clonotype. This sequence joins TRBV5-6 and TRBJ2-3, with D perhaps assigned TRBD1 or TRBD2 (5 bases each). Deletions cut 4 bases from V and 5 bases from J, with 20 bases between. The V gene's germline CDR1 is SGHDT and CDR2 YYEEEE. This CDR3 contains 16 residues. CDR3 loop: CASSPRLRGQGDTQYF. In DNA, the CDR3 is TGTGCCAGCAGCCCCCGTTTGAGGGGCCAAGGAGATACGCAGTATTTT.

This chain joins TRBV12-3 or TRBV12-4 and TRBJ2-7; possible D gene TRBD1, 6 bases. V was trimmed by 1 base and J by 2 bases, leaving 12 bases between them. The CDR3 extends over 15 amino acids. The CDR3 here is CASSLDGTRTYEQYF. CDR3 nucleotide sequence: TGTGCCAGCAGTTTAGACGGGACACGAACCTACGAGCAGTACTTC.

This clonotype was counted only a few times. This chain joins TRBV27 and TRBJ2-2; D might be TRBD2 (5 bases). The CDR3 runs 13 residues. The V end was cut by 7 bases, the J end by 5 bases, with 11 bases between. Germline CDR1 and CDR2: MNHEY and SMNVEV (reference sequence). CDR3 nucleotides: TGTGCCAGCACGAGGGCGGGTACCGGGGAGCTGTTTTTT. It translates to CASTRAGTGELFF.

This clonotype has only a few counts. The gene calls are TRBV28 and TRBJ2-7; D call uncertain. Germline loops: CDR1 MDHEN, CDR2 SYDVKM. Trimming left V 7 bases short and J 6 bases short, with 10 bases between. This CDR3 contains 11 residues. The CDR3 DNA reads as TGTGCCAGCAAATCCGACGCCGAGCAGTACTTC. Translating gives CASKSDAEQYF.

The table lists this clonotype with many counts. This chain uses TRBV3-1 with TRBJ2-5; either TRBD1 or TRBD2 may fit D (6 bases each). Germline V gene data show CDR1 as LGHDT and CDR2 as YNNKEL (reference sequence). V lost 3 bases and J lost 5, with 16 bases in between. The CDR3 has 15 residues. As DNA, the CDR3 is TGTGCCAGCAGCCAGTACGGCCGGAGGGGGGAGACCCAGTACTTC. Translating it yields CASSQYGRRGETQYF.

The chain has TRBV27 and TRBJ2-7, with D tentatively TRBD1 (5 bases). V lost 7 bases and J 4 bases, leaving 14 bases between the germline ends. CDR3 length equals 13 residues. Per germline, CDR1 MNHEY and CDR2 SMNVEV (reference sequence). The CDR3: CASIDSLSYEQYF. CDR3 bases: TGTGCCAGCATCGACAGCCTCTCTTACGAGCAGTACTTC.

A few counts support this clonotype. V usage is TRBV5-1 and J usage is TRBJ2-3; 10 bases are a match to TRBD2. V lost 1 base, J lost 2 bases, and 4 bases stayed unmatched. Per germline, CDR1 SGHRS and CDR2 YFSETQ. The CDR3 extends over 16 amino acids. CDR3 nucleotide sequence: TGCGCCAGCAGCTTGCCTAGCGGGGGAGTCACAGATACGCAGTATTTT. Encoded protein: CASSLPSGGVTDTQYF.

The CDR3 coding sequence is TGTGCCAGCAGCTCCGGGGAGCGGGGAGACAATGAGCAGTTCTTC. Its protein product is CASSSGERGDNEQFF. This chain connects TRBV6-1 to TRBJ2-1, with 7 bases identical to TRBD2. The CDR3 loop spans 15 amino acids. J gave up 5 bases and V 6 bases, and 10 bases lay outside the gene matches. Germline values: CDR1 MNHNS, CDR2 SASEGT.

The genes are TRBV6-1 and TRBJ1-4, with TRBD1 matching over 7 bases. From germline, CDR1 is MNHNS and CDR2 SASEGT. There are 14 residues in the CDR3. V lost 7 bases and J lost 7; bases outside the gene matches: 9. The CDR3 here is CASNLIRDSEKLFF. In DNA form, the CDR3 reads TGTGCCAGCAACCTAATCCGGGACAGTGAAAAACTGTTTTTT.

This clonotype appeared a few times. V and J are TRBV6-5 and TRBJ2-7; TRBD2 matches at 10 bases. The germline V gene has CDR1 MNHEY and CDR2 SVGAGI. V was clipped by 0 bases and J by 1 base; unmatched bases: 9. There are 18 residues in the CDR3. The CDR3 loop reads CASSYSPKTSGDSYEQYF. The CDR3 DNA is TGTGCCAGCAGTTACTCGCCCAAAACTAGCGGGGATTCCTACGAGCAGTACTTC.

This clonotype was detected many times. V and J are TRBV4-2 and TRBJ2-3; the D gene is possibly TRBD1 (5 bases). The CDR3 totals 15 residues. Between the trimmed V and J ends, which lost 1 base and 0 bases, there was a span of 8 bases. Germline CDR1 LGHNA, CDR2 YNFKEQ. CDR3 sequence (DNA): TGTGCCAGCAGCCAAGGGACAACTAGCACAGATACGCAGTATTTT. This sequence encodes CASSQGTTSTDTQYF.

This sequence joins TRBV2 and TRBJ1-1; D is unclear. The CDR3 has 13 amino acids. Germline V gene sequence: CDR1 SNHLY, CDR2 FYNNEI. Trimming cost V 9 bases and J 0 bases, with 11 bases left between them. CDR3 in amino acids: CASQAEMNTEAFF. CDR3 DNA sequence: TGTGCCAGTCAGGCCGAAATGAACACTGAAGCTTTCTTT.

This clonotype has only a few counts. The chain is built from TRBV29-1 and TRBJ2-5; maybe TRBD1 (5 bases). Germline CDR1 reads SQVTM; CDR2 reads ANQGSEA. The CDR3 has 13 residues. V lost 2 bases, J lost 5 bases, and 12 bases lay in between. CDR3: CSVEKWQGETQYF. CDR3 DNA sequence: TGCAGCGTTGAAAAGTGGCAGGGCGAGACCCAGTACTTC.

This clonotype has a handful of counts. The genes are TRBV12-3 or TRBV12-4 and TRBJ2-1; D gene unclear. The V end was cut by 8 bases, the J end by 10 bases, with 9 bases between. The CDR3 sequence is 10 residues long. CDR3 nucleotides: TGTGCCAGCGGGGTAGGGGAGCAGTTCTTC. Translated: CASGVGEQFF.